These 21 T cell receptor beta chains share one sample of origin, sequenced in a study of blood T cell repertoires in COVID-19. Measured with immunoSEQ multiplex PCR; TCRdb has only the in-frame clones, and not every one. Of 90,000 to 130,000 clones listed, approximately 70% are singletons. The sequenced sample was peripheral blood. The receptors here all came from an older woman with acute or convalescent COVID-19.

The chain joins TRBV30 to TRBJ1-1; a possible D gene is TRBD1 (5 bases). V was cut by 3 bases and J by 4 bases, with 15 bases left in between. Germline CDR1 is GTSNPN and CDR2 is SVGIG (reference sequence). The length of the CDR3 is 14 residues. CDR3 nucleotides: TGTGCCTGGAGAGGAGGCTTCGGGGGCACTGAAGCTTTCTTT. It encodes CAWRGGFGGTEAFF.

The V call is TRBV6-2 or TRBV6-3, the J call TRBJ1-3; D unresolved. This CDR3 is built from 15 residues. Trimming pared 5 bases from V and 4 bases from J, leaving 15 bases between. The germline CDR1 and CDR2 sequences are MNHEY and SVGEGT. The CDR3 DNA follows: TGTGCCAGCAGTAACCGGGCGGACTTCGGAAACACCATATATTTT. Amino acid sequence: CASSNRADFGNTIYF.

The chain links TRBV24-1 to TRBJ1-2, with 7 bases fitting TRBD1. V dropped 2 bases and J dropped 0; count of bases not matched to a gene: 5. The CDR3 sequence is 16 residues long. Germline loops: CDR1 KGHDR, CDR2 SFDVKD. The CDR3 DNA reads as TGTGCCACCAGTGATTCGGGACAGACAGCTAACTATGGCTACACCTTC. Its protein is CATSDSGQTANYGYTF.

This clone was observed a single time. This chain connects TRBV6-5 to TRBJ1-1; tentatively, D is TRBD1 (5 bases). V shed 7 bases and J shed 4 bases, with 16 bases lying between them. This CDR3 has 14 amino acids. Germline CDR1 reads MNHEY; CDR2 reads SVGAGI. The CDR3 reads CASTLDPGGTEAFF. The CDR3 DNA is TGTGCCAGCACCTTAGACCCGGGGGGCACTGAAGCTTTCTTT.

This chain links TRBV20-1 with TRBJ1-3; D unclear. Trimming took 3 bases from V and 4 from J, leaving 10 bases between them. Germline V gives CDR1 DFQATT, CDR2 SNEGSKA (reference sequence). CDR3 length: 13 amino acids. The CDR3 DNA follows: TGCAGTGCTAGTCCGGACTCCGGAAACACCATATATTTT. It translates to CSASPDSGNTIYF.

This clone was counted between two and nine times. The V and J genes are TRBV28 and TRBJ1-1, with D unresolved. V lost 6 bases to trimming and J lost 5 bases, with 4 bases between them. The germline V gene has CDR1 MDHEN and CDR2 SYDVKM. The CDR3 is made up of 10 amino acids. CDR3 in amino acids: CASRETEAFF. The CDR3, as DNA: TGTGCCAGCAGGGAGACTGAAGCTTTCTTT.

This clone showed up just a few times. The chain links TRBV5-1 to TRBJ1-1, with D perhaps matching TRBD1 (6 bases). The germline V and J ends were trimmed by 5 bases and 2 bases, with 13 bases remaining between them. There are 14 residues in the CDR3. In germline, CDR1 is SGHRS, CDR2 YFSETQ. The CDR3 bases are TGCGCCAGCAGATATCCAGGGGATAACACTGAAGCTTTCTTT. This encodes CASRYPGDNTEAFF. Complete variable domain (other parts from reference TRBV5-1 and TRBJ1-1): KAGVTQTPRYLIKTRGQQVTLSCSPISGHRSVSWYQQTPGQGLQFLFEYFSETQRNKGNFPGRFSGRQFSNSRSEMNVSTLELGDSALYLCASRYPGDNTEAFFGQGTRLTVV.

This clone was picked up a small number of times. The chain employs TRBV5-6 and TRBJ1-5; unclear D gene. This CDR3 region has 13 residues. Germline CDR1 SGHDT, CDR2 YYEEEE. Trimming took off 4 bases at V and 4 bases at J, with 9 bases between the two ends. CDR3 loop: CASSGRANQPQHF. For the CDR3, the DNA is TGTGCCAGCAGCGGGCGGGCGAATCAGCCCCAGCATTTT.

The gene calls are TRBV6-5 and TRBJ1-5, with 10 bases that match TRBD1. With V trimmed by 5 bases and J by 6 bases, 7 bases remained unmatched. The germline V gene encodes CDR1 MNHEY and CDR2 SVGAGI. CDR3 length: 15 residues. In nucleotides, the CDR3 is TGTGCCAGCAGTCCGGACAGGGGGTGGGTTCAGCCCCAGCATTTT. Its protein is CASSPDRGWVQPQHF.

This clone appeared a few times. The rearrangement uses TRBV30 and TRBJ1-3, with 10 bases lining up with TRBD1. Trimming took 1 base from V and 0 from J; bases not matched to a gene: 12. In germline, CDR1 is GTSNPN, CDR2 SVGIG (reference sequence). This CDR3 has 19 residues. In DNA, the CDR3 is TGTGCCTGGAGTGGATCCGGGACAGGGGAAGGCTACTCTGGAAACACCATATATTTT. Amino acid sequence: CAWSGSGTGEGYSGNTIYF.

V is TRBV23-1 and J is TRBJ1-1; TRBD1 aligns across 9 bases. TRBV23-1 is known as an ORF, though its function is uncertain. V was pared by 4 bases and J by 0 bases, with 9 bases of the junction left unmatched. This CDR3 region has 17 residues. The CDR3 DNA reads TGCGCCAGCAGTCGGACACAGGACAGGGGAATGAACACTGAAGCTTTCTTT. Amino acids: CASSRTQDRGMNTEAFF.

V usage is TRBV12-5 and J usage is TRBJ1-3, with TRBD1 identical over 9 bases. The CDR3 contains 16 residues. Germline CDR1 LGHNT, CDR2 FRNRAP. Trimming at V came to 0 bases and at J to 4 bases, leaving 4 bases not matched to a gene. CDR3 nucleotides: TGTGCTAGTGGTTTGGTACAGGGGGCGAACGGAAACACCATATATTTT. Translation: CASGLVQGANGNTIYF.

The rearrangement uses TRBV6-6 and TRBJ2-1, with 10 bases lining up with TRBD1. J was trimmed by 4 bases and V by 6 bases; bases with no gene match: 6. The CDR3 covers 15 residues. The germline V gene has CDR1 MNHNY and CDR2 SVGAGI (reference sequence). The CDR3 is CASRPTGGRYNEQFF. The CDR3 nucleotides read TGTGCCAGCAGGCCGACAGGGGGCCGTTACAATGAGCAGTTCTTC.

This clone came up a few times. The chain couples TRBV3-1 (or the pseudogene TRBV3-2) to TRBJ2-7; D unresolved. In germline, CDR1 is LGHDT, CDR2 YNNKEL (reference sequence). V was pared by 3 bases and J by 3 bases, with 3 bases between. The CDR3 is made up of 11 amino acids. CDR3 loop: CASSQRYEQYF. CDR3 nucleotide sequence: TGTGCCAGCAGCCAGCGCTACGAGCAGTACTTC.

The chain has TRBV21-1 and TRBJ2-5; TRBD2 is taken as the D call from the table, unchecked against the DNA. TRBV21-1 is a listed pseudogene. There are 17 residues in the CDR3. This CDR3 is CASSKALTSGREETQYF. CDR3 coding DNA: TGTGCCAGCAGCAAAGCGCTGACTAGCGGTAGGGAAGAGACCCAGTACTTC.

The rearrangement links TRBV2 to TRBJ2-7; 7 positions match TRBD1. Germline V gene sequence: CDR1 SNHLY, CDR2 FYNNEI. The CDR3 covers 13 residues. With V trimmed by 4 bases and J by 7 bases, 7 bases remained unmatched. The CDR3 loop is CASSALRQGEQYF. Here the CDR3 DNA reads TGTGCCAGCAGTGCTCTCAGACAGGGTGAGCAGTACTTC.

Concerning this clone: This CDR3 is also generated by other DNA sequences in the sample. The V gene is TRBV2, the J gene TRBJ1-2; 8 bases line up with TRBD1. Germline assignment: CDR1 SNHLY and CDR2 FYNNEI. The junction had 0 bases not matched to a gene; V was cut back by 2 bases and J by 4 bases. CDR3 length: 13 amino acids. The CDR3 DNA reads TGTGCCAGCAGTGAAACAGGGGGCTATGGCTACACCTTC. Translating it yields CASSETGGYGYTF.

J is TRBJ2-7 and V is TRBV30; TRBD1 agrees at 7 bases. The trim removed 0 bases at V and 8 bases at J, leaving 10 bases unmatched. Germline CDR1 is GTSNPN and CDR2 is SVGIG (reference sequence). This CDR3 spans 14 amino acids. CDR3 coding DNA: TGTGCCTGGAGTGTACGAAGGGCAGGGGGAAAGCAGTACTTC. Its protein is CAWSVRRAGGKQYF.

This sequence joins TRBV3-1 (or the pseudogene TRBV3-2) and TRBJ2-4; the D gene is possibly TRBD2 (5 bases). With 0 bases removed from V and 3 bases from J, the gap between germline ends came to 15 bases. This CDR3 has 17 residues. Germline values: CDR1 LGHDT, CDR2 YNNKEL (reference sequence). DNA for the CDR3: TGTGCCAGCAGCCAAGATGGCGCGGGTAGGAGCAAAAACATTCAGTACTTC. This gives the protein CASSQDGAGRSKNIQYF.

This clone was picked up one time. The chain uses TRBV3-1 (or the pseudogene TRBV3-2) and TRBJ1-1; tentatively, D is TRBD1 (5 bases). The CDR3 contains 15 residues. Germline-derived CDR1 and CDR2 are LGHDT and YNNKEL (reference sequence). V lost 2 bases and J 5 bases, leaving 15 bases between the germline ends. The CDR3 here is CASSQTGGARTEAFF. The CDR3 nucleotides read TGTGCCAGCAGCCAAACAGGAGGGGCACGGACTGAAGCTTTCTTT.

The CDR3 nucleotides are TGTGCCAGCAGCCGCGGGGTCGGGGTTTCCTACGAGCAGTACTTC. This translates into CASSRGVGVSYEQYF. The chain carries TRBV4-2 and TRBJ2-7; the D gene is possibly TRBD2 (6 bases). The V gene lost 4 bases and the J gene lost 1 base, with 14 bases spanning the gap. This CDR3 contains 15 residues. Germline values: CDR1 LGHNA, CDR2 YNFKEQ.